This T cell receptor (beta chain) came from a study of blood T cells in healthy people across ages (dated by TCRdb to between 2015 and 2017). Regarding the research as a whole: Template switching captured roughly one uniquely barcoded TCR beta cDNA molecule per two T cells in model experiments. Using deep sequencing normalized with unique cDNA molecular identifiers, the study measured how TCR beta repertoire diversity changes with age. Donors of different ages were randomly distributed across sequencing lanes to avoid experimental bias. Donors were grouped into four age groups: young (average roughly 15 years), middle-aged (39), aged (roughly 67) and long-lived (approximately 75). Two additional independent replicas of 1 million unique cDNA reads from the same blood draw were analyzed for two donors (one aged 18 to 30 and one aged 80 or older).

Donors were a few dozen systemically healthy Caucasian individuals from Russia aged roughly 6 to 90 years. Approximately 9 milliliters of peripheral blood were collected from each donor into EDTA-treated Vacutainer tubes. PBMCs were isolated by Ficoll-Paque density-gradient centrifugation, with at least 6.5 million obtained per sample. Trizol reagent was used to extract total RNA from the PBMCs, yielding at least 5.5 micrograms per sample. The percentages of naive CD45RAhigh/CD27high T cells were determined by flow cytometry on a PBMC aliquot from every donor. Trimming removed 3 bases from V and 0 bases from J, leaving 9 bases between the germline ends. Taken from cysteine to phenylalanine, the CDR3 has 15 residues. The entry retains the CDR3 DNA only, 45 bases that are in frame from base 1. CDR1 and CDR2 (KGHSH, LQKENI) derive from the germline V gene. The library was prepared using 5' RACE. Sequencing took place on an Illumina HiSeq 2500. A second PCR of roughly 6 to 11 cycles was run with a J-beta primer mix and a sample-barcoded 5' primer. A unique molecular identifier was introduced onto each TCR beta cDNA molecule by a template-switch 5' adaptor carrying 12 random nucleotides. Each sample yielded at least 3 million CDR3-containing paired-end reads. The Mint cDNA synthesis kit, primed by a TRBC-specific oligonucleotide, was used to synthesize first-strand cDNA from all RNA. Following uracil-DNA glycosylase treatment, a first 18-cycle PCR with universal primers M1SS and BC2_uni_R was performed on all cDNA. In the source study's methods: For normalization, 1 million high-quality reads, each with a distinct molecular identifier, were randomly selected from each sample. Instead of being binned into consensus sequences, reads with shared molecular identifiers were discarded. MiTCR, run with a Q25 quality threshold and the strictest error-elimination algorithm, handled CDR3 identification, clonotype clustering and error correction. A nonparametric unseen species model using Euler transformation provided a lower-bound estimate of total TCR beta diversity. TCRdb reworked the public reads: Q25 trimming with fastp, MiXCR clone assembly, productive beta chains retained. Rows are unified per CDR3 protein, each entry keeping the most common DNA and genes. The V and J calls, along with clone size, are taken from TCRdb and not from the paper's own processing. A total of about 1.8 million distinct CDR3 sequences appear in this sample, roughly 52% of them only once. Of the sample, over 2% falls within the top ten clones.

On this clonotype itself: This receptor's antigen is unknown. No base quality information exists; no much larger clone differs at one position.

Results and caveats for the whole study, not just this receptor: As age increased, observed TCR beta diversity per million T cells dropped in a roughly linear way, and a significant reduction was already evident by age 40. Compared with the aged group, the long-lived group had more naive CD4+ T cells, fewer expanded clones and increased TCR diversity, a pattern suggesting age selection. The percentage of naive T cells measured by flow cytometry correlated strongly with observed TCR beta diversity. Since profiling was done on bulk unsorted PBMCs, naive and antigen-experienced compartments could not be conclusively compared. Estimates of total diversity based on one million sequenced T cells were regarded as lower bounds and as underestimates. Because the CMV infection status of the donors was unknown, age-related changes in expanded clonotypes may potentially have been confounded.

This sequence was found in a middle-aged woman in good health. Recombination linked TRBV18 to TRBJ2-1; the D gene cannot be resolved reliably. The source material was blood. The CDR3: CASSPDGHSYNEQFF. The sequenced DNA: TGTGCCAGCTCACCTGACGGTCACTCCTACAATGAGCAGTTCTTC.